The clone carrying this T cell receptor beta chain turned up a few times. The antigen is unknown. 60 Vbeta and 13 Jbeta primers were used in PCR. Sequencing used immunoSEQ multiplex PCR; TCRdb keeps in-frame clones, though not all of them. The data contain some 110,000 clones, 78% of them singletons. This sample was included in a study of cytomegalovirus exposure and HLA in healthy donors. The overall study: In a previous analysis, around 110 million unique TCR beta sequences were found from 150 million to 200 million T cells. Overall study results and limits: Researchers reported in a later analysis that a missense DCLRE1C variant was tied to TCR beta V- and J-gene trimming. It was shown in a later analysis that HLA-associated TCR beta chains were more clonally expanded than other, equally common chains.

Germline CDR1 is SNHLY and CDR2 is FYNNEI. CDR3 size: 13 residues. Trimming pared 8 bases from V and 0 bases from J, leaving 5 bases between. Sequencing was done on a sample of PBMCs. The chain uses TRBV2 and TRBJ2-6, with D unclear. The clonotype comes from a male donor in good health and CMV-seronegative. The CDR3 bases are TGTGCCAGCGGCAACTCTGGGGCCAACGTCCTGACTTTC. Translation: CASGNSGANVLTF.